Below, 2 T cell receptor beta chains from the same sample are listed, as sequenced in a study of T cell changes during pregnancy in multiple sclerosis. Sequencing used immunoSEQ multiplex PCR; TCRdb keeps in-frame clones, though not all of them. The sample carries roughly 110,000 clones, approximately 90% recorded once. The starting material was peripheral blood, obtained in the third trimester of pregnancy. These receptors originate from a female donor in good health, enrolled as a control in a pregnancy study.

The chain carries TRBV5-1 and TRBJ1-1; 8 nucleotides agree with TRBD1. With 5 bases clipped from V and 4 bases from J, the junction kept 7 bases outside the gene matches. The CDR3 is 14 amino acids. CDR1 is SGHRS and CDR2 is YFSETQ in the germline V gene. The CDR3 sequence is CASRAGGQVTEAFF. The CDR3 bases are TGCGCCAGCAGGGCAGGGGGCCAGGTCACTGAAGCTTTCTTT.

This clone was seen a single time. This chain connects TRBV7-9 to TRBJ1-4; tentative D call: TRBD1 (6 bases). Trimming took off 4 bases at V and 0 bases at J, with 9 bases between the two ends. The CDR3 loop spans 15 amino acids. Per germline, CDR1 SEHNR and CDR2 FQNEAQ (reference sequence). CDR3 in amino acids: CASSSDSSTNEKLFF. The CDR3 DNA is TGTGCCAGCAGCTCGGACAGCTCAACTAATGAAAAACTGTTTTTT.